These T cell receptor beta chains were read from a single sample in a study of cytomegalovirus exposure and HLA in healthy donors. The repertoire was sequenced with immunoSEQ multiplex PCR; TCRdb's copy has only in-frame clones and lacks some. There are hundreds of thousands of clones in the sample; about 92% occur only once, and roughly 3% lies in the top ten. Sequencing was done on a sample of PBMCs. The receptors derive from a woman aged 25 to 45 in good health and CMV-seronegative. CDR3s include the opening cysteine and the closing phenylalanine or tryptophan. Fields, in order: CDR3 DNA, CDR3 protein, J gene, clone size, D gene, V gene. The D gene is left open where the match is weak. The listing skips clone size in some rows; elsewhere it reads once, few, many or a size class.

CDR3 DNA: TGTGCCAGCTCACCGACACAGGGGGCTACTAATGAAAAACTGTTTTTT
CDR3 protein: CASSPTQGATNEKLFF
J gene: TRBJ1-4
clone size: -
D gene: TRBD1
V gene: TRBV18

CDR3 DNA: TGTGCCAGTAGTATACTCGGGGGGCACGAGCAGTACTTC
CDR3 protein: CASSILGGHEQYF
J gene: TRBJ2-7
clone size: once
D gene: -
V gene: TRBV19

CDR3 DNA: TGTGCCAGCAGTGAAAGGTCGGCCCGAACAGGGGTGTTCTCCTACGAGCAGTACTTC
CDR3 protein: CASSERSARTGVFSYEQYF
J gene: TRBJ2-7
clone size: -
D gene: TRBD1
V gene: TRBV6-1

CDR3 DNA: TGTGCCAGCAGTGGTGCTAGCACCAACAATGAGCAGTTCTTC
CDR3 protein: CASSGASTNNEQFF
J gene: TRBJ2-1
clone size: -
D gene: -
V gene: TRBV9

CDR3 DNA: TGCGCCAGCAGCCAAGTTCCTGGGACAGTACAAGAGACCCAGTACTTC
CDR3 protein: CASSQVPGTVQETQYF
J gene: TRBJ2-5
clone size: -
D gene: TRBD1
V gene: TRBV4-1

CDR3 DNA: TGTGCCAGCCAGAACTGGGGCGGCCAAGAGACCCAGTACTTC
CDR3 protein: CASQNWGGQETQYF
J gene: TRBJ2-5
clone size: -
D gene: -
V gene: TRBV27

CDR3 DNA: TGTGCCAGCAGCGGGCCGGGACTAGCGGGCTCCTACAATGAGCAGTTCTTC
CDR3 protein: CASSGPGLAGSYNEQFF
J gene: TRBJ2-1
clone size: -
D gene: TRBD2
V gene: TRBV9

CDR3 DNA: TGTGCCAGCAGTTTACTAGCGGGAGGGCCCCAAGAGACCCAGTACTTC
CDR3 protein: CASSLLAGGPQETQYF
J gene: TRBJ2-5
clone size: -
D gene: TRBD2
V gene: TRBV27

CDR3 DNA: TGTGCCAGCAGGACCACAGATACGCAGTATTTT
CDR3 protein: CASRTTDTQYF
J gene: TRBJ2-3
clone size: -
D gene: -
V gene: TRBV27

CDR3 DNA: TGTGCCAGCAGCTTATTAGCCGGGAATGGCGGCTACACCTTC
CDR3 protein: CASSLLAGNGGYTF
J gene: TRBJ1-2
clone size: once
D gene: -
V gene: TRBV7-9

CDR3 DNA: TGTGCCAGCAGTTTATGGTCAGGGGACACCGGGGAGCTGTTTTTT
CDR3 protein: CASSLWSGDTGELFF
J gene: TRBJ2-2
clone size: -
D gene: -
V gene: TRBV28

CDR3 DNA: TGTGCCAGCGGGGTTACACTTCTCACGGATACGCAGTATTTT
CDR3 protein: CASGVTLLTDTQYF
J gene: TRBJ2-3
clone size: once
D gene: -
V gene: TRBV6-5